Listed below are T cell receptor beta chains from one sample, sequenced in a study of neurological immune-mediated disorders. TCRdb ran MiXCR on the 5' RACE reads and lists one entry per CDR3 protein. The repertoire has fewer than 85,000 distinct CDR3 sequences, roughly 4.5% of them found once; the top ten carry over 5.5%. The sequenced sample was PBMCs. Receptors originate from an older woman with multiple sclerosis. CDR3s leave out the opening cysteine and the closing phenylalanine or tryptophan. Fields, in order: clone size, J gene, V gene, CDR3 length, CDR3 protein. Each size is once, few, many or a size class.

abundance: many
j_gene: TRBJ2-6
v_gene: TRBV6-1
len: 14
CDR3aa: ASTVVATSGANVLT

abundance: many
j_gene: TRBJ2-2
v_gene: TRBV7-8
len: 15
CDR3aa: ASSLASGGANTGELF

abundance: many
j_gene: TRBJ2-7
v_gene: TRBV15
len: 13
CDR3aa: ATSRERLTNYEQY

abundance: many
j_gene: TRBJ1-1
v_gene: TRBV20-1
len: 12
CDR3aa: SASGQRGFAEAF

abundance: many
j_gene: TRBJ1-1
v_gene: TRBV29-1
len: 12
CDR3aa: SVGTASMNTEAF

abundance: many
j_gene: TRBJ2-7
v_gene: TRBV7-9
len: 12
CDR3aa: ASSFLAGTYEQY

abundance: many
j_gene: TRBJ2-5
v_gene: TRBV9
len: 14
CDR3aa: ASSVGDRGRPETQY

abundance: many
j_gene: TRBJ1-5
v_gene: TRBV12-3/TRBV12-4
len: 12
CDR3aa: ASGAGGADQPQH

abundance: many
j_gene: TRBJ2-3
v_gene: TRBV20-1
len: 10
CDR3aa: SATLAPDTQY

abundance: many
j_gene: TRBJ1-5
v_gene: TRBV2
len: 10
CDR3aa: ASRETVEPQH

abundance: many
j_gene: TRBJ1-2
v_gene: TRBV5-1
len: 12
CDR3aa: ASSPEAALYGYT

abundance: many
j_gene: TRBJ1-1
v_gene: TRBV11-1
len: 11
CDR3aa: ASSREVGTGAF

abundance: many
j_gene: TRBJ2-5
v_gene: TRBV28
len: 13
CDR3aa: ASSPGSQGFETQY